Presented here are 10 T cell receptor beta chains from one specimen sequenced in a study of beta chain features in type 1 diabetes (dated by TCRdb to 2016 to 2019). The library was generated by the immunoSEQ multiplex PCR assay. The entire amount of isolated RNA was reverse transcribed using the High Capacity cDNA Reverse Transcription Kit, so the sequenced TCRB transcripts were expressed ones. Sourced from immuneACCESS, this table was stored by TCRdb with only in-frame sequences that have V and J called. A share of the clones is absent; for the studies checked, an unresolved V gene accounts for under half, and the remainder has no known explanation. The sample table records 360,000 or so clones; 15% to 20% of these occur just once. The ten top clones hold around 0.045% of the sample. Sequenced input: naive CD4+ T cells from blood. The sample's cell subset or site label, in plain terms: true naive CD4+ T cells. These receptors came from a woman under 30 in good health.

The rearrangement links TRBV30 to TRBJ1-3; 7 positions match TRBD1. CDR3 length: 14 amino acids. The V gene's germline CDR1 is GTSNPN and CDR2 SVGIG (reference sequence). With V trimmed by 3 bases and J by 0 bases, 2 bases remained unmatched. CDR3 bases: TGTGCCTGGAGCGGGACAGTCTCTGGAAACACCATATATTTT. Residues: CAWSGTVSGNTIYF.

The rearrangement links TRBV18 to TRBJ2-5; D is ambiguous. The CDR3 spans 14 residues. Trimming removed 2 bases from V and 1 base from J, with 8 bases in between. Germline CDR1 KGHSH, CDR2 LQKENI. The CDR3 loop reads CASSPKNTQETQYF. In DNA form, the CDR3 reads TGTGCCAGCTCACCAAAGAACACCCAAGAGACCCAGTACTTC.

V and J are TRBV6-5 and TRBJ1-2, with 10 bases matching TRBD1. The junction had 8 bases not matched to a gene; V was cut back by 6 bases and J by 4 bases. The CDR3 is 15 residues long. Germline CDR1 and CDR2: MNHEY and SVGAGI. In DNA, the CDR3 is TGTGCCAGCAGCCCTCAGGGACAGGGGCTCTATGGCTACACCTTC. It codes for CASSPQGQGLYGYTF.

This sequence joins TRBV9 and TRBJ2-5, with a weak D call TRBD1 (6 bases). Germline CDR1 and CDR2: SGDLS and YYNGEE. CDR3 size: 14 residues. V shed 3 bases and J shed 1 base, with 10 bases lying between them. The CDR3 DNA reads TGTGCCAGCAGCGCGAGACAGGTCCAAGAGACCCAGTACTTC. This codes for CASSARQVQETQYF.

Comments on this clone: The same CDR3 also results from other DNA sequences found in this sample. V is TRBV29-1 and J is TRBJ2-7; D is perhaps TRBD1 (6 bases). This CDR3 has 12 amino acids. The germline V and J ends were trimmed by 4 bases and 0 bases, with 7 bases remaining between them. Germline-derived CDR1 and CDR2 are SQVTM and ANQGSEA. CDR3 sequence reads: CSVGQDSYEQYF. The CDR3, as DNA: TGCAGCGTTGGACAGGACTCCTACGAGCAGTACTTC.

The CDR3: CASSLTGQINQPQHF. In nucleotides, the CDR3 is TGCGCCAGCAGCTTGACCGGACAGATAAATCAGCCCCAGCATTTT. The rearrangement links TRBV5-1 to TRBJ1-5; D is perhaps TRBD1 (6 bases). The CDR3 is made up of 15 amino acids. Trimming pared 1 base from V and 4 bases from J, leaving 12 bases between. From germline, CDR1 is SGHRS and CDR2 YFSETQ.

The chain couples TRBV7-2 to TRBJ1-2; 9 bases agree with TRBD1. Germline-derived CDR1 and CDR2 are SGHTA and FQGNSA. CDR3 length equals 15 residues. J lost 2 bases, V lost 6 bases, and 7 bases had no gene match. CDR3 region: CASRTGGYPNYGYTF. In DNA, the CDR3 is TGTGCCAGCAGAACAGGGGGCTACCCGAACTATGGCTACACCTTC.

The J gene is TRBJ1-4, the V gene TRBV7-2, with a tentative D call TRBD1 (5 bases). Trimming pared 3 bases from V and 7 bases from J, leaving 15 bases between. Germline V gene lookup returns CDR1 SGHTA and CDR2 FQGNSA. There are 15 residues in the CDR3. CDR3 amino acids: CASSFSTAVSEKLFF. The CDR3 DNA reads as TGTGCCAGCAGCTTCTCGACAGCCGTTTCTGAAAAACTGTTTTTT.

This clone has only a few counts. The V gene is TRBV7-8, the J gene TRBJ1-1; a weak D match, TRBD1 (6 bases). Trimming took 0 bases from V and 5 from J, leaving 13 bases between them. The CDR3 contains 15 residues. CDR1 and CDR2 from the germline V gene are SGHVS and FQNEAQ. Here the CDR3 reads CASSLAQGLGTEAFF. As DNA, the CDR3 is TGTGCCAGCAGCTTAGCGCAGGGGCTGGGGACTGAAGCTTTCTTT.

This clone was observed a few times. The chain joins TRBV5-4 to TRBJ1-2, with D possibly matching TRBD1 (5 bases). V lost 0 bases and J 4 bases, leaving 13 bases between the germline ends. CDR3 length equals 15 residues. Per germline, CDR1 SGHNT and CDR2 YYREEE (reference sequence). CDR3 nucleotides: TGTGCCAGCAGCTTGGCCCTGTCGACAGTCTATGGCTACACCTTC. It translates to CASSLALSTVYGYTF.